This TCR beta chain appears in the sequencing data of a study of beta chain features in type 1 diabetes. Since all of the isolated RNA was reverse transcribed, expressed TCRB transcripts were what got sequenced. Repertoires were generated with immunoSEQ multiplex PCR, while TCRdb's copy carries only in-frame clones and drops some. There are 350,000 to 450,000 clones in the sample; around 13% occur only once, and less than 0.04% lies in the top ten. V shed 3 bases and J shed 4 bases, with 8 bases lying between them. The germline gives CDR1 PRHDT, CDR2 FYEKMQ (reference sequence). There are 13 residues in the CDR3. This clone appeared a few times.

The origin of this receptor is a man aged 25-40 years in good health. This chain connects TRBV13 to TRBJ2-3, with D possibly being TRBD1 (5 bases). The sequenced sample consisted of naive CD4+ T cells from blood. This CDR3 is CASSFLGPDTQYF. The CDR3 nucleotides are TGTGCCAGCAGCTTTCTGGGGCCAGATACGCAGTATTTT.